These 10 T cell receptor beta chains share one sample of origin, sequenced in a study of vaccination and CD4 T cells after COVID-19. From the PCR reads, TCRdb called clonotypes with MiXCR, one entry per CDR3 protein. Of about 19,000 distinct CDR3 sequences in the sample, 62% were seen once. The sample was CD4+ T cells from blood, taken before SARS-CoV-2 vaccination. The receptors were gathered from a human donor who had recovered from COVID-19.

This clonotype was seen once. The chain is built from TRBV5-4 and TRBJ2-2; D uncertain. Trimming cost V 2 bases and J 6 bases, with 5 bases left between them. This CDR3 comprises 12 residues. Germline V gene lookup returns CDR1 SGHNT and CDR2 YYREEE (reference sequence). Written as DNA, the CDR3 is TGTGCCAGCAGCTTACGGCCCGGGGAGCTGTTTTTT. Its protein is CASSLRPGELFF.

A few counts support this clonotype. The genes are TRBV6-5 and TRBJ1-5; 8 bases fit TRBD1. This CDR3 comprises 19 residues. Germline-derived CDR1 and CDR2 are MNHEY and SVGAGI. V shed 2 bases and J 0 bases; nucleotides not matched to a gene: 12. CDR3 sequence (DNA): TGTGCCAGCAGTTACCATGGCAGGGGGCGCGGGTCTAGCAATCAGCCCCAGCATTTT. Translating gives CASSYHGRGRGSSNQPQHF.

The chain carries TRBV6-2 or TRBV6-3 and TRBJ2-7; D is uncertain. V lost 2 bases and J 0 bases, leaving 8 bases between the germline ends. Germline V lookup: CDR1 MNHEY, CDR2 SVGEGT. The CDR3 consists of 14 residues. The CDR3 region has the DNA TGTGCCAGCAGTTACCGTGCCACCTCCTACGAGCAGTACTTC. Translation gives CASSYRATSYEQYF.

This chain connects TRBV28 to TRBJ1-1; D gene uncertain. Between the trimmed V and J ends, which lost 6 bases and 4 bases, there was a span of 15 bases. CDR1 is MDHEN and CDR2 is SYDVKM in the germline V gene. CDR3 size: 14 residues. The CDR3 here is CASSLSGRRTEAFF. CDR3 sequence (DNA): TGTGCCAGCAGCCTATCTGGTCGTCGCACTGAAGCTTTCTTT.

This sequence joins TRBV24-1 and TRBJ2-1; the D gene could be TRBD1 or TRBD2 (5 bases each). Trimming removed 0 bases at V and 5 bases at J, with 19 bases between. In germline, CDR1 is KGHDR, CDR2 SFDVKD. This CDR3 is built from 18 residues. CDR3 sequence (DNA): TGTGCCACCAGTGATTTGAGCCCTTACCCCGGGACCCACAATGAGCAGTTCTTC. Translating it yields CATSDLSPYPGTHNEQFF.

The CDR3 nucleotides read TGCAGTGCTAGGGGACGCAGCGGGATGACGACCGGGGAGCTGTTTTTT. Its protein product is CSARGRSGMTTGELFF. The chain carries TRBV20-1 and TRBJ2-2; 7 bases match TRBD2. The J segment lost 5 bases and the V segment lost 3 bases, leaving 12 bases of the junction unmatched. Germline loops: CDR1 DFQATT, CDR2 SNEGSKA (reference sequence). The CDR3 spans 16 residues.

The chain uses TRBV2 and TRBJ2-3; maybe TRBD1 (6 bases). CDR3 length equals 15 residues. The V end was cut by 6 bases, the J end by 2 bases, with 15 bases between. Germline CDR1 SNHLY, CDR2 FYNNEI. This CDR3 is CASRVQGPLTDTQYF. In DNA form, the CDR3 reads TGTGCCAGCAGGGTACAGGGACCTCTCACAGATACGCAGTATTTT.

The gene calls are TRBV12-2 and TRBJ1-1; the table assigns TRBD1, which was not confirmed against the DNA. TRBV12-2 constitutes a pseudogene. The length of the CDR3 is 15 residues. In DNA form, the CDR3 reads TGTGCAAGTCGCTTAGCATTAGGGGTGTACACTGAAGCTTTCTTT. Translation: CASRLALGVYTEAFF.

The CDR3 spells CASRTGTGPFF. The DNA of the CDR3 is TGTGCCAGTAGAACGGGGACAGGGCCTTTCTTT. The chain is built from TRBV19 and TRBJ1-1; 9 bases fit TRBD1. The J segment lost 12 bases and the V segment lost 6 bases, leaving 5 bases of the junction unmatched. Germline V gives CDR1 LNHDA, CDR2 SQIVND (reference sequence). The CDR3 extends over 11 amino acids. The whole variable domain, remainder taken from reference TRBV19 and TRBJ1-1, is DGGITQSPKYLFRKEGQNVTLSCEQNLNHDAMYWYRQDPGQGLRLIYYSQIVNDFQKGDIAEGYSVSREKKESFPLTVTSAQKNPTAFYLCASRTGTGPFFGQGTRLTVV.

The chain employs TRBV15 and TRBJ1-1, with D possibly matching TRBD1 (5 bases). CDR1 is LNHNV and CDR2 is YYDKDF in the germline V gene (reference sequence). Between the trimmed V and J ends, which lost 3 bases and 0 bases, there was a span of 8 bases. This CDR3 has 14 residues. Written as DNA, the CDR3 is TGTGCCACCAGCAGGTGGGGGTTGAACACTGAAGCTTTCTTT. This encodes CATSRWGLNTEAFF.